Listed below are T cell receptor beta chains from one sample, sequenced in a study of identical twins. One entry per CDR3 protein, called by TCRdb with MiXCR from the 5' RACE reads. The table lists 400,000 to 550,000 distinct CDR3 sequences, around 15% of them singletons. This sample was also put to use in a study of yellow fever vaccine responses in identical twins.

Material: CD4+ T cells sorted from blood. All receptors derive from a woman aged 18-35 years in good health. Each CDR3 is given with its conserved first and last residue. Each record gives: V gene, J gene, CDR3 protein.

TRBV5-1	TRBJ2-5	CSVGCCFVSWEQAQYF
TRBV6-5	TRBJ1-3	CASSNGLSGNTIYF
TRBV20-1	TRBJ2-3	CSAQDRSTDTQYF
TRBV7-9	TRBJ2-3	CASSHTSGSADTQYF
TRBV5-1	TRBJ2-1	CASSPGLAGLGYNEQFF
TRBV7-2	TRBJ2-2	CASSLGGGLGTGELFF
TRBV5-4	TRBJ2-2	CASSSGRTANTGELFF
TRBV11-2	TRBJ1-6	CASSSRRLGSNSPLHF
TRBV20-1	TRBJ2-3	CSAHLPSTDTQYF
TRBV6-2/TRBV6-3	TRBJ1-6	CASSFSGWNSPLHF
TRBV5-5	TRBJ2-5	CASSPYNRDREESQYF
TRBV5-1	TRBJ1-5	CASRINLGTGISNQPQHF
TRBV3-1	TRBJ2-2	CASSREWLNGGELFF
TRBV12-3/TRBV12-4	TRBJ2-2	CASSFRTGGTGELFF
TRBV28	TRBJ1-1	CASSPNRGKKAGAFF
TRBV28	TRBJ2-2	CASIKQNTGELFF
TRBV28	TRBJ2-6	CASRPPLGGARGLSGANVLTF
TRBV27	TRBJ1-2	CASSLQGARGYTF
TRBV29-1	TRBJ2-4	CSVAGGLKNIQYF
TRBV4-1	TRBJ2-7	CASSQEDQVPINYEQYF
TRBV5-4	TRBJ2-5	CASSLLGTLGETQYF
TRBV15	TRBJ2-7	CATSRASGGSSYEQYF
TRBV20-1	TRBJ1-6	CSANFGRGNSPLHF
TRBV30	TRBJ2-3	CAWSAPPRGGPFTDTQYF
TRBV10-3	TRBJ2-3	CAISEDLRGDTQYF
TRBV6-1	TRBJ2-5	CASKRAGTSQETQYF
TRBV9	TRBJ2-2	CASSVAFGGANTGELFF
TRBV28	TRBJ2-7	CASSPPRGNPNYEQYF
TRBV9	TRBJ2-7	CASSVGEGRQQYF
TRBV28	TRBJ2-7	CASSFMASYEQYF
TRBV18	TRBJ2-7	CASSPDSEQYF
TRBV30	TRBJ2-7	CAWSVSGVKSEQYF
TRBV2	TRBJ2-2	CASRIGQGRTGELFF
TRBV7-9	TRBJ1-2	CASSPTGVVGYTF
TRBV20-1	TRBJ2-3	CSASKLAGVTDTQYF
TRBV29-1	TRBJ2-3	CSVEKPSGGTDTQYF
TRBV20-1	TRBJ1-5	CSASQGTGNQPQHF
TRBV6-2/TRBV6-3	TRBJ2-7	CASSYAGVGGEQYF
TRBV2	TRBJ2-1	CASNGRSSYNEQFF
TRBV4-2	TRBJ2-2	CASSLMTTRYGELFF
TRBV30	TRBJ1-2	CAWGDGTNYGYTF
TRBV27	TRBJ2-7	CASSKTGGIFYEQYF
TRBV28	TRBJ2-5	CASSLSLPAAGTQYF
TRBV10-3	TRBJ2-7	CAISGNGSYEQYF